A few counts support the clone carrying this T cell receptor beta chain. Its specificity is unknown. This CDR3 region has 12 residues. Germline V CDR1 and CDR2: GTSNPN, SVGIG (reference sequence). V was pared by 4 bases and J by 4 bases, with 2 bases of the junction left unmatched. The sample comes from a study of shared clonotypes between healthy human individuals. Across the study: The composition of the donors was a couple of women and a few men aged 18 to 49. CD4 naive cells filled three plates per donor, CD4 memory three, CD8 naive two and CD8 memory one.

Study-wide results and caveats: Shared clonotypes across all four donors exceeded non-shared ones in generation probability.

Clones were sequenced by immunoSEQ multiplex PCR, and TCRdb holds only the in-frame ones, with some missing. Seen here are around 1.1 million clones, roughly 77% observed once, and the top ten hold almost 0.9%. This sequence joins TRBV30 and TRBJ1-2; TRBD1 matches 8 bases. This receptor was identified in a man aged 18 to 29 in good health. Some clones in this sample may be carry-over from other donors' samples. The material sequenced was memory CD4+ T cells from PBMCs. Indicated subset: CD45RA-negative fraction. The CDR3 DNA reads TGTGCCTGGACAGGGGGCACCTATGGCTACACCTTC. This gives the protein CAWTGGTYGYTF.